These T cell receptor beta chains were read from a single sample in a study of cytomegalovirus exposure and HLA in healthy donors. TCRdb's copy holds only in-frame clones and misses some; the assay was immunoSEQ multiplex PCR. Of 120,000 or so clones in the sample, about nine tenths were seen once. Sequenced: PBMCs. These receptors all stem from a young woman in good health and CMV-seronegative. CDR3s leave out the opening cysteine and the closing phenylalanine or tryptophan.

TRBV30	TRBJ1-4	AWSHGEKLF
TRBV28	TRBJ1-4	ASKGTATNEKLF
TRBV4-2	TRBJ2-5	ASSQDAAGGPETQY
TRBV19	TRBJ2-7	ASGRGEGEQY
TRBV2	TRBJ2-2	ASSEFQLRNTGELF
TRBV9	TRBJ2-7	ASSPPGGASYEQY
TRBV6-6	TRBJ1-2	ASSYEGRGYT
TRBV19	TRBJ2-5	ASSQIGLAGQETQY
TRBV18	TRBJ1-2	ASSPYGQALNYGYT
TRBV13	TRBJ2-2	ASSLEGGPNPGELF
TRBV11-3	TRBJ2-1	ASSPATSGEPYNEQF
TRBV27	TRBJ2-1	ASSFFSGPNEQF
TRBV2	TRBJ1-2	ASSEGQGAYT
TRBV28	TRBJ1-5	ASSTILNQPQH
TRBV7-9	TRBJ2-2	ASSFPLTGLNTGELF
TRBV29-1	TRBJ1-2	SVGPGYGYT
TRBV7-8	TRBJ2-7	ASSPTPVGLASEQY
TRBV4-1	TRBJ2-5	ASSPGLAGGVYQETQY
TRBV2	TRBJ2-1	ASIGLHSYNEQF
TRBV11-2	TRBJ2-7	ASSLYGNYEQY
TRBV2	TRBJ1-5	ASSRTGLSPQH